The 23 T cell receptor beta chains given below trace back to one sample, sequenced in a study of identifying expanded T cells in peripheral blood (dated by TCRdb to about 2019). Library preparation employed the immunoSEQ multiplex PCR assay. In TCRdb, the immuneACCESS table is reduced to in-frame sequences with V and J assigned. These tables do not hold every clone; where another copy was compared, an unresolved V gene accounts for under half, and the others remain unexplained. This sample holds more than 75,000 clones; approximately 86% were observed only once. The leading ten clones occupy roughly 5.9% of the sample. Sequenced input: blood. Receptors originate from a person aged 18 to 75 in good health.

The chain is built from TRBV4-1 and TRBJ2-2; D gene unclear. The germline V and J ends were trimmed by 6 bases and 5 bases, with 22 bases remaining between them. Germline V gives CDR1 MGHRA, CDR2 YSYEKL. The CDR3 runs to 17 residues. The CDR3 DNA reads TGCGCCAGCAGTTTAATTCCGTCTAAACTCGGGACCGGGGAGCTGTTTTTT. This codes for CASSLIPSKLGTGELFF.

This clone was seen once. The rearrangement links TRBV7-9 to TRBJ2-3; tentative D call: TRBD2 (6 bases). Germline loops: CDR1 SEHNR, CDR2 FQNEAQ (reference sequence). The V end lost 8 bases, the J end lost 2 bases, and 11 bases lay between the germline ends. The CDR3 contains 13 residues. The CDR3 here is CASRDWTTDTQYF. CDR3 DNA: TGTGCCAGCCGGGACTGGACCACAGATACGCAGTATTTT.

This chain connects TRBV2 to TRBJ2-7; D not resolved. V lost 11 bases and J lost 3, with 11 bases in between. This CDR3 has 11 residues. Germline V gene data show CDR1 as SNHLY and CDR2 as FYNNEI. CDR3 region: CARKTVYEQYF. CDR3 coding DNA: TGTGCCCGAAAGACGGTCTACGAGCAGTACTTC.

The chain joins TRBV9 to TRBJ1-6; TRBD1 might be the D (5 bases). V was clipped by 4 bases and J by 7 bases, with 18 bases between them. Germline V lookup: CDR1 SGDLS, CDR2 YYNGEE. This CDR3 region has 16 residues. Here the CDR3 reads CASSSPGRGGNSPLHF. The CDR3 DNA reads as TGTGCCAGCAGCTCCCCTGGACGGGGGGGGAATTCACCCCTCCACTTT.

The chain combines TRBV6-6 with TRBJ2-5; perhaps TRBD1 as D (5 bases). The germline gives CDR1 MNHNY, CDR2 SVGAGI (reference sequence). The CDR3 runs to 12 residues. Trimming took 6 bases from V and 5 from J, leaving 10 bases between them. This chain's CDR3 is CASRGPRETQYF. The CDR3 coding sequence is TGTGCCAGCAGGGGGCCGAGGGAGACCCAGTACTTC.

The rearrangement links TRBV7-2 to TRBJ1-2; TRBD1 matches 10 bases. Germline V gives CDR1 SGHTA, CDR2 FQGNSA. This CDR3 has 16 amino acids. The ends lost 4 bases at V and 6 bases at J; junction bases unmatched: 11. The CDR3 region is CASSSNDRGRVDGYTF. The CDR3 region has the DNA TGTGCCAGCAGCTCGAACGACAGGGGGCGAGTGGATGGCTACACCTTC. The whole variable domain, remainder taken from reference TRBV7-2 and TRBJ1-2, is GAGVSQSPSNKVTEKGKDVELRCDPISGHTALYWYRQSLGQGLEFLIYFQGNSAPDKSGLPSDRFSAERTGGSVSTLTIQRTQQEDSAVYLCASSSNDRGRVDGYTFGSGTRLTVV.

The chain employs TRBV5-1 and TRBJ2-3; 10 positions match TRBD2. With 0 bases clipped from V and 5 bases from J, the junction kept 3 bases outside the gene matches. The germline V gene encodes CDR1 SGHRS and CDR2 YFSETQ. The CDR3 is made up of 15 amino acids. The CDR3 nucleotides are TGCGCCAGCAGCTTGGGGGCTAGCGGGGGAGATACGCAGTATTTT. It is translated as CASSLGASGGDTQYF. Filled out from reference TRBV5-1 and TRBJ2-3, the complete variable domain reads KAGVTQTPRYLIKTRGQQVTLSCSPISGHRSVSWYQQTPGQGLQFLFEYFSETQRNKGNFPGRFSGRQFSNSRSEMNVSTLELGDSALYLCASSLGASGGDTQYFGPGTRLTVL.

This chain links TRBV5-4 with TRBJ2-1; 9 bases are a match to TRBD2. Unmatched junction bases numbered 10, after V lost 3 bases and J lost 6 bases. The CDR3 is 16 residues long. Germline-derived CDR1 and CDR2 are SGHNT and YYREEE (reference sequence). The CDR3 reads CASSSPLAGVTNEQFF. DNA for the CDR3: TGTGCCAGCAGCTCCCCCTTAGCGGGGGTCACCAATGAGCAGTTCTTC.

The chain uses TRBV7-6 and TRBJ2-1, with 10 bases matching TRBD2. The CDR3 sequence is 16 residues long. V lost 2 bases to trimming and J lost 8 bases; unmatched junction nucleotides: 9. Per the germline V gene, CDR1 is SGHVS and CDR2 is FNYEAQ. CDR3 nucleotides: TGTGCCAGCAGCTTACCGGTAGCGGGGGGTTTAGATGAGCAGTTCTTC. Its protein product is CASSLPVAGGLDEQFF.

The chain combines TRBV7-9 with TRBJ2-4; D is possibly TRBD1 or TRBD2 (5 bases each). CDR3 size: 17 residues. With 5 bases removed from V and 0 bases from J, the gap between germline ends came to 17 bases. Looked up from germline, CDR1 is SEHNR and CDR2 is FQNEAQ (reference sequence). In DNA form, the CDR3 reads TGTGCCAGCAGCGTGCACGGGACGGAGGTAGCCAAAAACATTCAGTACTTC. Translation: CASSVHGTEVAKNIQYF.

The chain uses TRBV7-8 and TRBJ1-1; a possible D gene is TRBD1 (6 bases). Germline V gene lookup returns CDR1 SGHVS and CDR2 FQNEAQ. With 3 bases removed from V and 0 bases from J, the gap between germline ends came to 11 bases. The CDR3 consists of 15 residues. CDR3 in amino acids: CASSLPRGMNTEAFF. In DNA form, the CDR3 reads TGTGCCAGCAGCTTGCCTAGGGGGATGAACACTGAAGCTTTCTTT.

The J gene is TRBJ2-2, the V gene TRBV10-2; a weak D match, TRBD1 (6 bases). The CDR3 has 16 amino acids. The V gene's germline CDR1 is WSHSY and CDR2 SAAADI. Trimming removed 5 bases from V and 0 bases from J, with 13 bases in between. CDR3 in amino acids: CASSISRGANTGELFF. The CDR3 nucleotides read TGCGCCAGCAGTATCTCCAGGGGTGCGAACACCGGGGAGCTGTTTTTT.

The chain has TRBV5-8 and TRBJ1-5; 7 bases are a match to TRBD1. The J segment lost 6 bases and the V segment lost 5 bases, leaving 14 bases of the junction unmatched. The CDR3 is 16 residues long. Germline V gives CDR1 SGHTS, CDR2 YDEGEE. CDR3 sequence (DNA): TGTGCCAGCAGGCGAGGGGGCCAGGGAAGAGCTCAGCCCCAGCATTTT. It encodes CASRRGGQGRAQPQHF. Complete variable domain (other parts from reference TRBV5-8 and TRBJ1-5): EAGVTQSPTHLIKTRGQQATLRCSPISGHTSVYWYQQALGLGLQFLLWYDEGEERNRGNFPPRFSGRQFPNYSSELNVNALELEDSALYLCASRRGGQGRAQPQHFGDGTRLSIL.

The chain employs TRBV5-6 and TRBJ1-1; possibly TRBD1 for D (6 bases). Deletions cut 1 base from V and 3 bases from J, with 13 bases between. The CDR3 is made up of 15 amino acids. CDR1 SGHDT and CDR2 YYEEEE come from the germline V gene. CDR3 protein: CASSLRAGGYTEAFF. In nucleotides, the CDR3 is TGTGCCAGCAGCTTGCGAGCGGGGGGCTACACTGAAGCTTTCTTT.

This chain connects TRBV2 to TRBJ2-6, with D perhaps TRBD1 or TRBD2 (5 bases each). Germline CDR1 is SNHLY and CDR2 is FYNNEI. V dropped 6 bases and J dropped 1 base, with 16 bases sitting between them. The CDR3 runs to 17 residues. CDR3 sequence: CASSEIGEGSGANVLTF. CDR3 DNA: TGTGCCAGCAGCGAAATCGGCGAGGGGTCTGGGGCCAACGTCCTGACTTTC. The variable domain in full, completed from reference TRBV2 and TRBJ2-6, reads EPEVTQTPSHQVTQMGQEVILRCVPISNHLYFYWYRQILGQKVEFLVSFYNNEISEKSEIFDDQFSVERPDGSNFTLKIRSTKLEDSAMYFCASSEIGEGSGANVLTFGAGSRLTVL.

This sequence joins TRBV6-5 and TRBJ1-2; 8 bases map to TRBD1. CDR1 is MNHEY, CDR2 SVGAGI, per germline. The V and J ends lost 6 bases and 6 bases, in that order; junction bases with no gene match: 12. CDR3 length: 15 amino acids. In nucleotides, the CDR3 is TGTGCCAGCAGAAAAGGACAGGGTGTATTCCATGGCTACACCTTC. This codes for CASRKGQGVFHGYTF.

The chain employs TRBV23-1 and TRBJ1-1; 7 bases are shared with TRBD1. TRBV23-1 is an ORF for which the function is uncertain. CDR3 size: 15 residues. Trimming at V came to 8 bases and at J to 5 bases, leaving 14 bases not matched to a gene. The CDR3 DNA is TGCGCCAGCGGGAGACAGGGAGGTCGGAAGACTGAAGCTTTCTTT. Translating gives CASGRQGGRKTEAFF.

The gene calls are TRBV6-1 and TRBJ1-1; D is unresolved. From germline, CDR1 is MNHNS and CDR2 SASEGT. The CDR3 sequence is 14 residues long. Trimming took off 1 base at V and 1 base at J, with 7 bases between the two ends. The CDR3: CASSEVGRNTEAFF. In DNA, the CDR3 is TGTGCCAGCAGTGAAGTCGGACGGAACACTGAAGCTTTCTTT.

The chain has TRBV9 and TRBJ2-3; D remains unclear. Trimming left V 0 bases short and J 0 bases short, with 5 bases between. Germline CDR1 and CDR2: SGDLS and YYNGEE. The CDR3 runs 14 residues. The CDR3 loop is CASSVGESTDTQYF. The CDR3 DNA is TGTGCCAGCAGCGTAGGGGAAAGCACAGATACGCAGTATTTT.

A single count supports this clone. The CDR3 sequence is CASSFWVPRPSLSYEQYF. The CDR3 nucleotides are TGTGCCAGCAGCTTTTGGGTCCCCCGCCCCAGCCTCTCCTACGAGCAGTACTTC. V gene TRBV7-8 combines with J gene TRBJ2-7; D gene ambiguous. The CDR3 is 18 amino acids. V was cut by 3 bases and J by 0 bases, with 21 bases left in between. Germline V gives CDR1 SGHVS, CDR2 FQNEAQ.

The chain recombines TRBV10-3 with TRBJ1-2; 11 nucleotides align to TRBD1. J lost 3 bases, V lost 8 bases, and 5 bases had no gene match. The V gene's germline CDR1 is ENHRY and CDR2 SYGVKD. The CDR3 is 14 amino acids. CDR3 nucleotide sequence: TGTGCCATCGGGGAGGACAGGGGGCACTATGGCTACACCTTC. It yields the protein CAIGEDRGHYGYTF.

Only a few counts were recorded for this clone. The rearrangement uses TRBV9 and TRBJ1-5; D call uncertain. V was clipped by 0 bases and J by 5 bases, with 9 bases between them. CDR3 length: 14 amino acids. Per the germline V gene, CDR1 is SGDLS and CDR2 is YYNGEE. CDR3 sequence: CASSVGGSHQPQHF. In DNA, the CDR3 is TGTGCCAGCAGCGTAGGAGGAAGTCATCAGCCCCAGCATTTT.

The chain uses TRBV5-4 and TRBJ2-5; 12 bases match TRBD2. The germline V gene encodes CDR1 SGHNT and CDR2 YYREEE (reference sequence). V was clipped by 9 bases and J by 4 bases; unmatched bases: 4. The CDR3 is 13 residues long. CDR3 bases: TGTGCCATCCGGACTAGCGGGGTAGAGACCCAGTACTTC. Encoded protein: CAIRTSGVETQYF. Based on the CDR3 plus reference TRBV5-4 and TRBJ2-5, the full variable domain is ETGVTQSPTHLIKTRGQQVTLRCSSQSGHNTVSWYQQALGQGPQFIFQYYREEENGRGNFPPRFSGLQFPNYSSELNVNALELDDSALYLCAIRTSGVETQYFGPGTRLLVL.